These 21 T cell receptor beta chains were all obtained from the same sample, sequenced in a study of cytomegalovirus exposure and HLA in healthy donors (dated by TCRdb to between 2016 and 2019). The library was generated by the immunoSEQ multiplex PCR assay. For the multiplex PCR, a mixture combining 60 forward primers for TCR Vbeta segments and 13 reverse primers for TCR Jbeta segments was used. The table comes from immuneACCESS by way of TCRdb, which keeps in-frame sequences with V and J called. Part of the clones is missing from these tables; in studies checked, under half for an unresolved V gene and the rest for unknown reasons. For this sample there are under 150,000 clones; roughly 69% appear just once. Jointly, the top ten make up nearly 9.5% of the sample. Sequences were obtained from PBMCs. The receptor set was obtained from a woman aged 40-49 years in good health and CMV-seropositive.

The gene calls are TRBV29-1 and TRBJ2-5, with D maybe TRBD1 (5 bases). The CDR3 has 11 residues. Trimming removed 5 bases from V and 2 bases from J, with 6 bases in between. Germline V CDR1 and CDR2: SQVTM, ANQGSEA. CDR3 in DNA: TGCAGCGTTCACAGGCAAGAGACCCAGTACTTC. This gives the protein CSVHRQETQYF. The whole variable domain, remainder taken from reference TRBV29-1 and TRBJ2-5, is SAVISQKPSRDICQRGTSLTIQCQVDSQVTMMFWYRQQPGQSLTLIATANQGSEATYESGFVIDKFPISRPNLTFSTLTVSNMSPEDSSIYLCSVHRQETQYFGPGTRLLVL.

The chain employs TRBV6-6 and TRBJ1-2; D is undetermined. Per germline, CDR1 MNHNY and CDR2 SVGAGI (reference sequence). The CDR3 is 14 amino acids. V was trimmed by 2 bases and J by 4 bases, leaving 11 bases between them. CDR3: CASSYDGEVYGYTF. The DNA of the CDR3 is TGTGCCAGCAGTTACGACGGTGAGGTCTATGGCTACACCTTC.

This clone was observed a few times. The CDR3 region is CASSYSKGVYTEAFF. The DNA of the CDR3 is TGTGCCAGCAGTTACTCGAAGGGGGTCTACACTGAAGCTTTCTTT. The V call is TRBV6-5, the J call TRBJ1-1; D possibly corresponds to TRBD1 (6 bases). Trimming cost V 0 bases and J 3 bases, with 11 bases left between them. Germline CDR1 reads MNHEY; CDR2 reads SVGAGI. The CDR3 runs 15 residues.

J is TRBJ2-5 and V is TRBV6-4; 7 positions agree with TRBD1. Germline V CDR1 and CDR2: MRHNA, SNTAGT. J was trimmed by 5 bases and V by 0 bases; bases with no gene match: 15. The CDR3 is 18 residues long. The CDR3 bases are TGTGCCAGCAGTGACTCGTCCTCGGTTTTGACAGGGTGTGAGACCCAGTACTTC. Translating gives CASSDSSSVLTGCETQYF.

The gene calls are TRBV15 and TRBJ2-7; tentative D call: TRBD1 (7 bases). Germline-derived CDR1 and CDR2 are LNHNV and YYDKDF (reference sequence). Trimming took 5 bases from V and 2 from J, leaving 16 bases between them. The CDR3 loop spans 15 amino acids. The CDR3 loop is CATSVQGGGAYEQYF. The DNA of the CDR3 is TGTGCCACCAGCGTCCAGGGGGGCGGGGCCTACGAGCAGTACTTC.

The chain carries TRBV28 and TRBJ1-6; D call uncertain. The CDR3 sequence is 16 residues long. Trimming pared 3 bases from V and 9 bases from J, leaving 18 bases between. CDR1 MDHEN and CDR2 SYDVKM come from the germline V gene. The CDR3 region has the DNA TGTGCCAGCAGTTTGGTACGGAGGATTCCCCTTTCACCCCTCCACTTT. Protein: CASSLVRRIPLSPLHF.

The CDR3 region has the DNA TGTGCCAGCAGCTTAGGACTAGCGACAGATACGCAGTATTTT. Protein sequence: CASSLGLATDTQYF. The gene calls are TRBV7-2 and TRBJ2-3; 8 nucleotides align to TRBD2. This CDR3 has 14 residues. Germline CDR1 is SGHTA and CDR2 is FQGNSA. With V trimmed by 1 base and J by 3 bases, 0 bases remained unmatched. The full variable domain, completed using reference TRBV7-2 and TRBJ2-3, is GAGVSQSPSNKVTEKGKDVELRCDPISGHTALYWYRQSLGQGLEFLIYFQGNSAPDKSGLPSDRFSAERTGGSVSTLTIQRTQQEDSAVYLCASSLGLATDTQYFGPGTRLTVL.

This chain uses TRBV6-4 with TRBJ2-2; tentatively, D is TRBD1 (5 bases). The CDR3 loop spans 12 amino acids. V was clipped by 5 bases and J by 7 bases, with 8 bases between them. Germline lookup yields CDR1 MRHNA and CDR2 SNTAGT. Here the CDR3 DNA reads TGTGCCAGCAGTAAAGGGGACGGGGAGCTGTTTTTT. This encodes CASSKGDGELFF.

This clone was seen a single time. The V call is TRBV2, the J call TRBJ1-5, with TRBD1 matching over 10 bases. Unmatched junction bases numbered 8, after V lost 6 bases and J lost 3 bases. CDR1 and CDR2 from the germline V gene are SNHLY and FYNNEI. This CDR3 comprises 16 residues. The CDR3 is CASRRDRGPSNQPQHF. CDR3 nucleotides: TGTGCCAGCAGGAGAGACAGGGGGCCGTCCAATCAGCCCCAGCATTTT.

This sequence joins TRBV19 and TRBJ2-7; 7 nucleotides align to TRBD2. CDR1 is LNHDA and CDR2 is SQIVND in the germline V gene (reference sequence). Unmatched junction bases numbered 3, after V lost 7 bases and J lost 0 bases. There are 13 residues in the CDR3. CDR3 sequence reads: CASTSGLSYEQYF. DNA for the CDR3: TGTGCCAGTACTAGCGGCCTCTCCTACGAGCAGTACTTC.

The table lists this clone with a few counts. CDR3 sequence: CASSLAGSGTYGYTF. The CDR3 DNA reads as TGTGCCAGCAGCTTAGCGGGTTCCGGGACATATGGCTACACCTTC. The chain is built from TRBV7-2 and TRBJ1-2, with D maybe TRBD1 (6 bases). CDR1 is SGHTA, CDR2 FQGNSA, per germline. The V and J ends lost 0 bases and 5 bases respectively, with 13 bases between them. The CDR3 has 15 residues.

CDR3 residues: CASSKGQVRYEQYF. For the CDR3, the DNA is TGTGCCAGCAGTAAGGGACAGGTGAGGTACGAGCAGTACTTC. The chain uses TRBV28 and TRBJ2-7; 8 nucleotides align to TRBD1. Trimming took 5 bases from V and 4 from J; bases not matched to a gene: 7. This CDR3 has 14 residues. Germline V CDR1 and CDR2: MDHEN, SYDVKM.

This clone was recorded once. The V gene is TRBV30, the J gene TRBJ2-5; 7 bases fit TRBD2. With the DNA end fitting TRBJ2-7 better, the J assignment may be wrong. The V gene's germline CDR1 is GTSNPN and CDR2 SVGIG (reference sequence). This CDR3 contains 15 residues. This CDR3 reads CAWSAQGGDSYEQYF. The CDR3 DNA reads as TGTGCCTGGAGTGCTCAGGGAGGGGACTCCTACGAGCAGTACTTC.

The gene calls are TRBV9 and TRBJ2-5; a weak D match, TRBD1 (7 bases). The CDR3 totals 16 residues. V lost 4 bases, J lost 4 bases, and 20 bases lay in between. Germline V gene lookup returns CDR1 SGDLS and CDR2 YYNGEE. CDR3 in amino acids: CASSTRTGVGGETQYF. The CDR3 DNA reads TGTGCCAGCAGCACCCGGACAGGCGTGGGGGGAGAGACCCAGTACTTC.

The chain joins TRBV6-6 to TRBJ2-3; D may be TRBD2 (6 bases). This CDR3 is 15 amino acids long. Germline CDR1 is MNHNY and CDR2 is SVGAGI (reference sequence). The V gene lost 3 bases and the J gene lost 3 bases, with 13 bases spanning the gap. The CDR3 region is CASSYRDFLTDTQYF. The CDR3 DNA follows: TGTGCCAGCAGTTATCGGGACTTCTTAACAGATACGCAGTATTTT.

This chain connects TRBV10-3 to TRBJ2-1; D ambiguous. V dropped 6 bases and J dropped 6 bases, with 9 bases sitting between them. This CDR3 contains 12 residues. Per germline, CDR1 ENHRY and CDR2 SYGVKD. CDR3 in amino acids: CAIRPSGNEQFF. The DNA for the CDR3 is TGTGCCATCAGACCCTCGGGCAATGAGCAGTTCTTC.

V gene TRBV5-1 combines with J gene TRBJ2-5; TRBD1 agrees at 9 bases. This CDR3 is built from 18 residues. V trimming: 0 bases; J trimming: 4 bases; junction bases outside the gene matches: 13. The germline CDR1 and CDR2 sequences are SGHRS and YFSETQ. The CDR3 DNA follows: TGCGCCAGCAGCTTGGGGTACCGGACAGGGGTTTCAGGAGAGACCCAGTACTTC. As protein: CASSLGYRTGVSGETQYF.

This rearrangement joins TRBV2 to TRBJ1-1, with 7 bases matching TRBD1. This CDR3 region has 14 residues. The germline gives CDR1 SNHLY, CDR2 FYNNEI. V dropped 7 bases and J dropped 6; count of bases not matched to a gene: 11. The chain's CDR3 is CASKRDSVDPEAFF. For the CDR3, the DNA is TGTGCCAGCAAACGGGACAGTGTGGATCCTGAAGCTTTCTTT.

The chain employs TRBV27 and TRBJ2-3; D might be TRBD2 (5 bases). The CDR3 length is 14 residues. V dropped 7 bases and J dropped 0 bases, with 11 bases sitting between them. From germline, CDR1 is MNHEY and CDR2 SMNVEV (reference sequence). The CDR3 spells CASKVGVSTDTQYF. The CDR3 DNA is TGTGCCAGCAAAGTGGGAGTGAGCACAGATACGCAGTATTTT.

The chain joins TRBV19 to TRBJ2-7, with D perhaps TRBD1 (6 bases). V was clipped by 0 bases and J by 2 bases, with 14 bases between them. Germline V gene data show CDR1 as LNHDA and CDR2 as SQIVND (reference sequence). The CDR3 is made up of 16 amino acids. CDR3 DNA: TGTGCCAGTAGTATAGATAAAGGGGCAGGGGCCTACGAGCAGTACTTC. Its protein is CASSIDKGAGAYEQYF.

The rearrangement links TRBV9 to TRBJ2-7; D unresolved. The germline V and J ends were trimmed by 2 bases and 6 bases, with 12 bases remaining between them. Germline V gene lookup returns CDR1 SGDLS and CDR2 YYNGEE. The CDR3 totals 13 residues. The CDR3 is CASSVALESEQYF. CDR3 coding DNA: TGTGCCAGCAGCGTGGCGTTGGAGTCCGAGCAGTACTTC.